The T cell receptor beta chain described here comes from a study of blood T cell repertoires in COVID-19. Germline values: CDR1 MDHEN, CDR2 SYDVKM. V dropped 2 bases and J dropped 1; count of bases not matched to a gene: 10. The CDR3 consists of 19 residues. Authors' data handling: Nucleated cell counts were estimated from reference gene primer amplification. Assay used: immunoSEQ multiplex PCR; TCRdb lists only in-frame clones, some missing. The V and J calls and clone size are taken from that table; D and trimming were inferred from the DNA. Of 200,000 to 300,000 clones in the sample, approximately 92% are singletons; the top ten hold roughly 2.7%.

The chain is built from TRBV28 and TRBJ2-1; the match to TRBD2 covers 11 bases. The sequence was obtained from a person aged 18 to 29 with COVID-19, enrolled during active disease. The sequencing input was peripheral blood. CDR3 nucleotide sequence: TGTGCCAGCAGTTTAGGTAGTACTAGCGGGAGTGGGTCCTACAATGAGCAGTTCTTC. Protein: CASSLGSTSGSGSYNEQFF. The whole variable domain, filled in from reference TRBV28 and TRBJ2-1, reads DVKVTQSSRYLVKRTGEKVFLECVQDMDHENMFWYRQDPGLGLRLIYFSYDVKMKEKGDIPEGYSVSREKKERFSLILESASTNQTSMYLCASSLGSTSGSGSYNEQFFGPGTRLTVL.